A selection of T cell receptor beta chains follows, all from one sample in a study of cytotoxic CD8 clonotypes in ibrutinib-treated CLL. The protocol was immunoSEQ multiplex PCR, while the TCRdb copy is restricted to in-frame clones and leaves out a portion. Here the sample spans approximately 45,000 clones, about 72% being singletons. Sequenced material: PBMCs, taken after 12 months of ibrutinib treatment. These receptors were taken from a human donor with chronic lymphocytic leukemia. Both conserved end residues are part of each CDR3. Fields, in order: clone size, V gene, D gene, J gene, CDR3 protein, CDR3 DNA. D genes are given only for firm matches. Clone size appears in some rows only: once, few, many, or a class for an expanded clone.

abundance: NA
v_gene: TRBV5-1
d_gene: TRBD1
j_gene: TRBJ1-1
CDR3aa: CASSTQGGGNTEAFF
CDR3nt: TGCGCCAGCAGCACCCAGGGGGGGGGAAACACTGAAGCTTTCTTT

abundance: NA
v_gene: TRBV2
d_gene: TRBD2
j_gene: TRBJ2-5
CDR3aa: CASGLAGLQETQYF
CDR3nt: TGTGCCAGCGGACTAGCGGGGCTCCAAGAGACCCAGTACTTC

abundance: few
v_gene: TRBV15
d_gene: NA
j_gene: TRBJ1-2
CDR3aa: CATSRVVGQGIYGYTF
CDR3nt: TGTGCCACCAGCAGAGTTGTTGGGCAGGGGATCTATGGCTACACCTTC

abundance: NA
v_gene: TRBV29-1
d_gene: TRBD1
j_gene: TRBJ1-1
CDR3aa: CSATGQGMNTEAFF
CDR3nt: TGCAGCGCTACCGGACAGGGAATGAACACTGAAGCTTTCTTT

abundance: NA
v_gene: TRBV6-1
d_gene: TRBD1
j_gene: TRBJ2-3
CDR3aa: CASSGSRQGLGDTQYF
CDR3nt: TGTGCCAGCAGTGGCTCCAGACAGGGTCTGGGGGATACGCAGTATTTT

abundance: NA
v_gene: TRBV19
d_gene: TRBD1
j_gene: TRBJ1-2
CDR3aa: CASSISGTGLYGYTF
CDR3nt: TGTGCCAGTAGTATTTCCGGGACAGGATTATATGGCTACACCTTC

abundance: few
v_gene: TRBV28
d_gene: NA
j_gene: TRBJ2-5
CDR3aa: CASSPTLRGVTQYF
CDR3nt: TGTGCCAGCAGTCCCACCCTCAGGGGTGTGACCCAGTACTTC

abundance: NA
v_gene: TRBV19
d_gene: NA
j_gene: TRBJ2-7
CDR3aa: CASSTGLRARGEQYF
CDR3nt: TGTGCCAGTAGTACCGGGCTCAGGGCCCGCGGGGAGCAGTACTTC

abundance: NA
v_gene: TRBV7-2
d_gene: NA
j_gene: TRBJ2-3
CDR3aa: CASSLPFLDTQYF
CDR3nt: TGTGCCAGCAGCTTACCATTTCTAGATACGCAGTATTTT

abundance: few
v_gene: TRBV5-6
d_gene: TRBD1
j_gene: TRBJ2-5
CDR3aa: CASSLGRGQTQYF
CDR3nt: TGTGCCAGCAGCTTGGGCAGGGGGCAGACCCAGTACTTC

abundance: NA
v_gene: TRBV7-8
d_gene: NA
j_gene: TRBJ1-5
CDR3aa: CASSDPNQPQHF
CDR3nt: TGTGCCAGCAGCGATCCCAATCAGCCCCAGCATTTT

abundance: NA
v_gene: TRBV2
d_gene: NA
j_gene: TRBJ1-5
CDR3aa: CASNGNSNQPQHF
CDR3nt: TGTGCCAGCAACGGGAATAGCAATCAGCCCCAGCATTTT

abundance: NA
v_gene: TRBV11-2
d_gene: NA
j_gene: TRBJ2-7
CDR3aa: CASSLGLPSYEQYF
CDR3nt: TGTGCCAGCAGCTTAGGACTTCCGTCCTACGAGCAGTACTTC

abundance: NA
v_gene: TRBV4-3
d_gene: NA
j_gene: TRBJ1-1
CDR3aa: CASNPYTDRSNTEAFF
CDR3nt: TGCGCCAGCAACCCCTATACCGACAGGTCAAACACTGAAGCTTTCTTT

abundance: NA
v_gene: TRBV6-4
d_gene: NA
j_gene: TRBJ1-2
CDR3aa: CASSERSGPYGYTF
CDR3nt: TGTGCCAGCAGTGAACGGTCAGGTCCCTATGGCTACACCTTC

abundance: NA
v_gene: TRBV6-1
d_gene: TRBD1
j_gene: TRBJ1-4
CDR3aa: CASTENGQGNEKLFF
CDR3nt: TGTGCCAGCACCGAGAACGGACAGGGCAATGAAAAACTGTTTTTT

abundance: NA
v_gene: TRBV11-3
d_gene: NA
j_gene: TRBJ2-3
CDR3aa: CASSPGTDTQYF
CDR3nt: TGTGCCAGCAGCCCGGGGACAGATACGCAGTATTTT

abundance: few
v_gene: TRBV5-1
d_gene: NA
j_gene: TRBJ2-3
CDR3aa: CASSWDDTQYF
CDR3nt: TGCGCCAGCAGCTGGGATGATACTCAGTATTTT

abundance: few
v_gene: TRBV7-9
d_gene: NA
j_gene: TRBJ2-2
CDR3aa: CASSYIPGELFF
CDR3nt: TGTGCCAGCAGTTATATTCCCGGGGAGCTGTTTTTT

abundance: NA
v_gene: TRBV5-6
d_gene: NA
j_gene: TRBJ1-5
CDR3aa: CASGLGGGGSNQPQHF
CDR3nt: TGTGCCAGCGGCCTTGGGGGCGGTGGGAGCAATCAGCCCCAGCATTTT

abundance: NA
v_gene: TRBV2
d_gene: NA
j_gene: TRBJ2-2
CDR3aa: CASSEIRNTGELFF
CDR3nt: TGTGCCAGCAGTGAGATCAGGAACACCGGGGAGCTGTTTTTT

abundance: NA
v_gene: TRBV7-9
d_gene: NA
j_gene: TRBJ2-5
CDR3aa: CASKRAPEETQYF
CDR3nt: TGTGCCAGCAAGAGGGCCCCCGAAGAGACCCAGTACTTC

abundance: once
v_gene: TRBV7-9
d_gene: NA
j_gene: TRBJ2-2
CDR3aa: CASSSSGSGNTGELFF
CDR3nt: TGTGCCAGCAGCTCTAGTGGTAGCGGGAACACCGGGGAGCTGTTTTTT

abundance: NA
v_gene: TRBV2
d_gene: TRBD1
j_gene: TRBJ1-1
CDR3aa: CASIVRQGATEAFF
CDR3nt: TGTGCCAGCATTGTCCGACAGGGGGCGACTGAAGCTTTCTTT

abundance: few
v_gene: TRBV5-4
d_gene: TRBD1
j_gene: TRBJ2-2
CDR3aa: CASSPDRGVGTGELFF
CDR3nt: TGTGCCAGCAGCCCGGACAGGGGAGTGGGTACCGGGGAGCTGTTTTTT

abundance: NA
v_gene: TRBV6-6
d_gene: NA
j_gene: TRBJ1-2
CDR3aa: CASSYSNYGYTF
CDR3nt: TGTGCCAGCAGTTACTCTAACTATGGCTACACCTTC

abundance: NA
v_gene: TRBV6-1
d_gene: TRBD2
j_gene: TRBJ2-1
CDR3aa: CASSEWRGTSSYNEQFF
CDR3nt: TGTGCCAGCAGTGAATGGCGAGGGACTAGCTCCTACAATGAGCAGTTCTTC

abundance: NA
v_gene: TRBV7-2
d_gene: NA
j_gene: TRBJ2-1
CDR3aa: CASSLAGGLHYNEQFF
CDR3nt: TGTGCCAGCAGCTTAGCGGGCGGGCTTCACTACAATGAGCAGTTCTTC

abundance: NA
v_gene: TRBV5-4
d_gene: TRBD2
j_gene: TRBJ2-2
CDR3aa: CASSFRLAGGPTGELFF
CDR3nt: TGTGCCAGCAGCTTCCGACTAGCGGGAGGGCCGACGGGGGAGCTGTTTTTT

abundance: NA
v_gene: TRBV28
d_gene: TRBD2
j_gene: TRBJ2-7
CDR3aa: CASSPRRLAGRDEQYF
CDR3nt: TGTGCCAGCAGTCCCCGACGACTAGCGGGACGGGACGAGCAGTACTTC

abundance: NA
v_gene: TRBV20-1
d_gene: NA
j_gene: TRBJ1-2
CDR3aa: CSATDGDGYTF
CDR3nt: TGCAGTGCTACCGACGGGGATGGCTACACCTTC

abundance: NA
v_gene: TRBV30
d_gene: NA
j_gene: TRBJ1-1
CDR3aa: CAWSEGPNTEAFF
CDR3nt: TGTGCCTGGAGTGAAGGGCCGAACACTGAAGCTTTCTTT

abundance: few
v_gene: TRBV28
d_gene: NA
j_gene: TRBJ1-2
CDR3aa: CASRSTSNYGYTF
CDR3nt: TGTGCCAGCAGGTCGACATCGAACTATGGCTACACCTTC

abundance: NA
v_gene: TRBV5-6
d_gene: NA
j_gene: TRBJ2-7
CDR3aa: CASSLDRTSYEQYF
CDR3nt: TGTGCCAGCAGCTTGGACAGGACTTCCTACGAGCAGTACTTC

abundance: NA
v_gene: TRBV6-1
d_gene: NA
j_gene: TRBJ2-3
CDR3aa: CASLYRLGSGTQYF
CDR3nt: TGTGCCAGCCTTTACCGGCTAGGATCGGGTACGCAGTATTTT

abundance: NA
v_gene: TRBV11-2
d_gene: TRBD2
j_gene: TRBJ2-3
CDR3aa: CASSLGLAGGTNTQYF
CDR3nt: TGTGCCAGCAGCTTAGGGCTAGCGGGAGGCACAAATACGCAGTATTTT

abundance: NA
v_gene: TRBV5-1
d_gene: TRBD2
j_gene: TRBJ2-7
CDR3aa: CASSLVGSGRDEQYF
CDR3nt: TGCGCCAGCAGCTTGGTTGGTAGCGGGAGGGACGAGCAGTACTTC

abundance: NA
v_gene: TRBV11-3
d_gene: NA
j_gene: TRBJ2-1
CDR3aa: CASSLGGPDSGEQFF
CDR3nt: TGTGCCAGCAGCTTAGGCGGGCCCGACTCAGGAGAGCAGTTCTTC

abundance: NA
v_gene: TRBV28
d_gene: NA
j_gene: TRBJ2-2
CDR3aa: CASTLGRPNTGELFF
CDR3nt: TGTGCCAGCACCTTGGGACGCCCGAACACCGGGGAGCTGTTTTTT

abundance: NA
v_gene: TRBV5-1
d_gene: NA
j_gene: TRBJ1-4
CDR3aa: CASSLGTATNEKLFF
CDR3nt: TGCGCCAGCAGCTTGGGGACAGCAACTAATGAAAAACTGTTTTTT

abundance: NA
v_gene: TRBV7-2
d_gene: TRBD2
j_gene: TRBJ2-5
CDR3aa: CASSLATSGSPETQYF
CDR3nt: TGTGCCAGCAGCTTAGCCACTAGCGGGAGCCCAGAGACCCAGTACTTC

abundance: NA
v_gene: TRBV29-1
d_gene: NA
j_gene: TRBJ2-1
CDR3aa: CSVEGGENYNEQFF
CDR3nt: TGCAGCGTTGAAGGCGGAGAAAACTACAATGAGCAGTTCTTC